These 15 T cell receptor beta chains were all obtained from the same sample, sequenced in a study of quantifying T cell responses using KT2 cells. The wider study: TCR alpha and beta constant-region primers primed reverse transcription of RNA.

The cDNA 3' end received a ligated oligonucleotide with a UMI. First-round PCR used 4 to 5 cycles and beta primers RC1.1 and RC1.2 covering TRBC1 and TRBC2. Each CDR3 protein is one row after TCRdb ran MiXCR on the UMI-ligation and nested PCR reads. Counted here are tens of thousands of distinct CDR3 sequences, around a tenth occurring once; the ten biggest clones make up more than 9%. The sample taken for sequencing was PBMCs spiked with cells of the T cell clone KT2. The receptors originated from a human donor.

Only a few counts were recorded for this clonotype. The rearrangement links TRBV11-3 to TRBJ2-1; unclear D gene. Trimming removed 3 bases at V and 2 bases at J, with 11 bases between. CDR3 size: 15 residues. Germline V CDR1 and CDR2: SGHNT, YENEEA. The CDR3 here is CASSFGARAYNEQFF. The CDR3 coding sequence is TGTGCCAGCAGCTTTGGAGCGCGAGCCTACAATGAGCAGTTCTTC. The full variable domain, with the rest looked up from reference TRBV11-3 and TRBJ2-1, is EAGVVQSPRYKIIEKKQPVAFWCNPISGHNTLYWYLQNLGQGPELLIRYENEEAVDDSQLPKDRFSAERLKGVDSTLKIQPAELGDSAVYLCASSFGARAYNEQFFGPGTRLTVL.

In the case of this clonotype: This could be a read error, since a much larger clone is one nucleotide away. The V call is TRBV4-3, the J call TRBJ1-2; tentatively, D is TRBD1 (5 bases). The CDR3 sequence is 14 residues long. Germline V CDR1 and CDR2: LGHNA, YSLEER. This CDR3 is CTSSQDTGLYGYTF. The CDR3 nucleotides read TGCACCAGCAGCCAAGATACAGGCCTCTATGGCTACACCTTC.

This clonotype was seen a few times. The chain links TRBV7-8 to TRBJ1-1; no clear D gene. Trimming pared 7 bases from V and 5 bases from J, leaving 20 bases between. CDR1 and CDR2 from the germline V gene are SGHVS and FQNEAQ. There are 15 residues in the CDR3. CDR3 sequence reads: CASIDTSYGGTEAFF. CDR3 nucleotides: TGTGCCAGCATCGATACTTCGTATGGAGGGACTGAAGCTTTCTTT.

V gene TRBV12-3 or TRBV12-4 combines with J gene TRBJ2-4; possible D gene TRBD2, 7 bases. The CDR3 is 14 amino acids. V was shortened by 6 bases and J by 5 bases, with 14 bases between the two germline ends. DNA of the CDR3: TGTGCCAGCAGCCCAGGGGAGGGAGAAAACATTCAGTACTTC. The encoded protein is CASSPGEGENIQYF.

The CDR3, as DNA: TGTGCCAGCAATACTATAGGACAGGCCTATGGCTACACCTTC. Protein sequence: CASNTIGQAYGYTF. The V and J genes are TRBV12-3 or TRBV12-4 and TRBJ1-2, with 7 bases fitting TRBD1. The CDR3 has 14 residues. J was trimmed by 4 bases and V by 7 bases; bases with no gene match: 9.

This clonotype has ten or more counts. CDR3: CASSSQGAGNEQFF. In DNA, the CDR3 is TGTGCCAGCAGCTCCCAGGGGGCGGGCAATGAGCAGTTCTTC. The chain links TRBV9 to TRBJ2-1; 8 bases are a match to TRBD1. The CDR3 runs 14 residues. Germline V gives CDR1 SGDLS, CDR2 YYNGEE. The ends lost 4 bases at V and 6 bases at J; junction bases unmatched: 6.

This clonotype has a count of ten or more. J is TRBJ2-4 and V is TRBV20-1, with 11 positions matching TRBD2. The V gene end was trimmed by 1 base and the J gene end by 7 bases; junction bases not matched to a gene: 9. The CDR3 consists of 16 residues. The germline CDR1 and CDR2 sequences are DFQATT and SNEGSKA (reference sequence). CDR3 coding DNA: TGCAGTGCTAGAGGGATTTTGACTAGCGGGATGAACATTCAGTACTTC. As protein: CSARGILTSGMNIQYF.

This clonotype was found a few times. V gene TRBV15 combines with J gene TRBJ2-2; 13 bases fit TRBD2. Germline trimming cut 3 bases from V and 7 bases from J; bases unmatched to any gene: 11. The CDR3 is 18 residues long. Germline V lookup: CDR1 LNHNV, CDR2 YYDKDF (reference sequence). The CDR3 DNA reads as TGTGCCACCAGCAGGCTACCTCCGGGACTAGCGGGATTCGGGGAGCTGTTTTTT. This sequence encodes CATSRLPPGLAGFGELFF.

This clonotype was picked up a small number of times. V is TRBV10-3 and J is TRBJ1-3, with TRBD1 matching over 9 bases. After removal of 8 bases from V and 4 bases from J, the junction contained 3 bases not matched to a gene. Germline CDR1 is ENHRY and CDR2 is SYGVKD. The CDR3 has 13 amino acids. CDR3 sequence (DNA): TGTGCCATCGGCGGGACAGGGGGAAACACCATATATTTT. Translated: CAIGGTGGNTIYF.

The chain combines TRBV12-3 or TRBV12-4 with TRBJ1-2; D perhaps matches TRBD1 (5 bases). The CDR3 consists of 16 residues. The V and J ends lost 6 bases and 0 bases respectively, with 17 bases between them. CDR3 amino acids: CASSPGGSPSNYGYTF. The DNA of the CDR3 is TGTGCCAGCAGCCCCGGGGGGTCCCCCTCTAACTATGGCTACACCTTC.

The chain uses TRBV5-1 and TRBJ1-3, with D possibly TRBD1 on 6 matching bases. V lost 5 bases and J lost 2, with 11 bases in between. Per the germline V gene, CDR1 is SGHRS and CDR2 is YFSETQ. This CDR3 spans 14 amino acids. The CDR3 loop reads CASRGGTAGNTIYF. CDR3 bases: TGCGCCAGCAGAGGGGGGACCGCTGGAAACACCATATATTTT.

This clonotype has ten or more counts. The genes are TRBV2 and TRBJ2-3, with D maybe TRBD1 (6 bases). CDR1 and CDR2 from the germline V gene are SNHLY and FYNNEI. V lost 4 bases and J lost 2, with 13 bases in between. There are 15 residues in the CDR3. Here the CDR3 reads CASSVGGANTDTQYF. The CDR3 nucleotides read TGTGCCAGCAGTGTTGGGGGCGCTAACACAGATACGCAGTATTTT.

This clonotype has ten or more counts. The rearrangement joins TRBV15 to TRBJ2-2; D uncertain. The V end was cut by 1 base, the J end by 5 bases, with 14 bases between. Germline V gene lookup returns CDR1 LNHNV and CDR2 YYDKDF (reference sequence). The CDR3 is 16 residues long. The CDR3 DNA reads as TGTGCCACCAGCAGAGGTAGTTCGAGTGGGACCGGGGAGCTGTTTTTT. Translation gives CATSRGSSSGTGELFF.

This clonotype appeared a few times. The CDR3: CASSWDYQETQYF. The CDR3 DNA reads as TGTGCCAGCAGTTGGGACTACCAAGAGACCCAGTACTTC. The chain couples TRBV12-3 or TRBV12-4 to TRBJ2-5, with a tentative D call TRBD2 (6 bases). Between the trimmed V and J ends, which lost 4 bases and 0 bases, there was a span of 6 bases. The length of the CDR3 is 13 residues.

The V and J genes are TRBV5-6 and TRBJ1-3; tentatively, D is TRBD1 (5 bases). The CDR3 runs to 16 residues. Trimming shortened V by 4 bases and J by 0 bases, and 14 bases separated the two germline ends. Germline V gene data show CDR1 as SGHDT and CDR2 as YYEEEE. CDR3 sequence reads: CASSAGPALSGNTIYF. The CDR3 DNA sequence: TGTGCCAGCAGCGCGGGACCGGCCCTCTCTGGAAACACCATATATTTT. The full variable domain, its missing parts supplied by reference TRBV5-6 and TRBJ1-3, is DAGVTQSPTHLIKTRGQQVTLRCSPKSGHDTVSWYQQALGQGPQFIFQYYEEEERQRGNFPDRFSGHQFPNYSSELNVNALLLGDSALYLCASSAGPALSGNTIYFGEGSWLTVV.